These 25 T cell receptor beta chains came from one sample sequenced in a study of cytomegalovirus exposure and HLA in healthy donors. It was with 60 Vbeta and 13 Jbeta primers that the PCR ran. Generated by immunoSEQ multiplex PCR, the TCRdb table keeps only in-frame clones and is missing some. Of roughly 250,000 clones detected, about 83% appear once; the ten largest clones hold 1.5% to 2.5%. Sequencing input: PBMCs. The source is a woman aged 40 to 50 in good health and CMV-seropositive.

The CDR3 spells CAISEGTSGLNEQFF. In DNA, the CDR3 is TGTGCCATCAGTGAGGGGACTAGCGGGCTAAATGAGCAGTTCTTC. The chain carries TRBV10-3 and TRBJ2-1; 12 bases are a match to TRBD2. Per germline, CDR1 ENHRY and CDR2 SYGVKD. The length of the CDR3 is 15 residues. J lost 7 bases, V lost 2 bases, and 3 bases had no gene match.

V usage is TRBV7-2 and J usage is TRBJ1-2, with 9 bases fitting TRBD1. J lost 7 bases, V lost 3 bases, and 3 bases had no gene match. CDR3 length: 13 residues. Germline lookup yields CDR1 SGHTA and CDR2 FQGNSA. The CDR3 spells CASSFTGGGGYTF. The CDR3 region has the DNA TGTGCCAGCAGCTTCACAGGGGGCGGTGGCTACACCTTC.

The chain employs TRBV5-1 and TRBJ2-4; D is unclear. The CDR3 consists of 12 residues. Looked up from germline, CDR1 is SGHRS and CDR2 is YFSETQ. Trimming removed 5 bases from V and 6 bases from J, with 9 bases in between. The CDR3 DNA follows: TGCGCCAGCAGTTCCAGTTTAAACATTCAGTACTTC. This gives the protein CASSSSLNIQYF.

CDR3 residues: CASRKLDRPNSPLHF. The CDR3 nucleotides are TGTGCCAGCAGAAAGTTAGACAGACCAAATTCACCCCTCCACTTT. The rearrangement uses TRBV6-5 and TRBJ1-6; perhaps TRBD1 as D (5 bases). V lost 6 bases, J lost 7 bases, and 16 bases lay in between. Looked up from germline, CDR1 is MNHEY and CDR2 is SVGAGI. The CDR3 runs 15 residues.

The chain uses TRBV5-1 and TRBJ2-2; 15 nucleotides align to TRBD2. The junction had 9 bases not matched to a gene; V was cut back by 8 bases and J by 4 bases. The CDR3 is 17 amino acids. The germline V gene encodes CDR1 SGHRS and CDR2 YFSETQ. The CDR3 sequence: CASTGLAGGPGTGELFF. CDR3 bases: TGCGCCAGTACAGGACTAGCGGGAGGGCCGGGCACCGGGGAGCTGTTTTTT.

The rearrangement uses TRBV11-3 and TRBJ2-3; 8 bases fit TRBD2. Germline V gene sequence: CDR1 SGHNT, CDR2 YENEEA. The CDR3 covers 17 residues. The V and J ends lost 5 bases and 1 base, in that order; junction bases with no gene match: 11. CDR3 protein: CASSPRRQAGGTDTQYF. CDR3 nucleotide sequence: TGTGCCAGCAGCCCCAGACGGCAAGCGGGAGGCACAGATACGCAGTATTTT.

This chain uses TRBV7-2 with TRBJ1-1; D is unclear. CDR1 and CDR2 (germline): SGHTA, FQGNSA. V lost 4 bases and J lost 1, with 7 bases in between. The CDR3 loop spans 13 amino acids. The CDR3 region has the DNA TGTGCCAGCAGCTCTCCGGGGAACACTGAAGCTTTCTTT. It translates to CASSSPGNTEAFF.

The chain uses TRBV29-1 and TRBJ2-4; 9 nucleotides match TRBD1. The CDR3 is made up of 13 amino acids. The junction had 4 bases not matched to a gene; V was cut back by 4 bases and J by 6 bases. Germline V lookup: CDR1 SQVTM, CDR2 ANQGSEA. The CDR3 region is CSVGGTGRNIQYF. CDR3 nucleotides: TGCAGCGTTGGTGGGACAGGGCGAAACATTCAGTACTTC.

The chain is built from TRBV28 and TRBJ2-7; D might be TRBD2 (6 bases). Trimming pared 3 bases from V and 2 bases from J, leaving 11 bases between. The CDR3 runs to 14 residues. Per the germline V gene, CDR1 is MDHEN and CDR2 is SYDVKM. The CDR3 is CASSFAGPPYEQYF. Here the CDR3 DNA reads TGTGCCAGCAGTTTTGCGGGGCCCCCCTACGAGCAGTACTTC. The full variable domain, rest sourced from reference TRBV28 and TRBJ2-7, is DVKVTQSSRYLVKRTGEKVFLECVQDMDHENMFWYRQDPGLGLRLIYFSYDVKMKEKGDIPEGYSVSREKKERFSLILESASTNQTSMYLCASSFAGPPYEQYFGPGTRLTVT.

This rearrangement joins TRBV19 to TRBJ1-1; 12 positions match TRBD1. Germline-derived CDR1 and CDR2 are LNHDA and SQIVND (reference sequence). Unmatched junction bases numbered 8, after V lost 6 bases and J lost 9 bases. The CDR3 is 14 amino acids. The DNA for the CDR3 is TGTGCCAGTAGCGCATCCGGGACAGGGGGCAAAGCTTTCTTT. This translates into CASSASGTGGKAFF.

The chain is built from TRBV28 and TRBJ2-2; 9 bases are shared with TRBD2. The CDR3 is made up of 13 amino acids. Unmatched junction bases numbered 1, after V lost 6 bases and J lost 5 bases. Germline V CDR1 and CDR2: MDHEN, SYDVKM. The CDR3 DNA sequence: TGTGCCAGCAGAGCGGGAGGAACCGGGGAGCTGTTTTTT. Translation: CASRAGGTGELFF.

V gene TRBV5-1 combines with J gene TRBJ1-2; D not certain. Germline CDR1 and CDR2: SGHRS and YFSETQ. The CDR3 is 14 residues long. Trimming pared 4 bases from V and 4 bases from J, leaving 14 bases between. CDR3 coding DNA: TGCGCCAGCAGCGCCGCGGTGGACTTCTATGGCTACACCTTC. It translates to CASSAAVDFYGYTF.

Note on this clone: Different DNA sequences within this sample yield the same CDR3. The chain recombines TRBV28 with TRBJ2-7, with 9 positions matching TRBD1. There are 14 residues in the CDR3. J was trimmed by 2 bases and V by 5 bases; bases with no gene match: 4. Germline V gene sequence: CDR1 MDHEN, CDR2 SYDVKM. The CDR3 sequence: CASSSTGGPYEQYF. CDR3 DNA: TGTGCCAGCAGTAGTACAGGGGGCCCCTACGAGCAGTACTTC.

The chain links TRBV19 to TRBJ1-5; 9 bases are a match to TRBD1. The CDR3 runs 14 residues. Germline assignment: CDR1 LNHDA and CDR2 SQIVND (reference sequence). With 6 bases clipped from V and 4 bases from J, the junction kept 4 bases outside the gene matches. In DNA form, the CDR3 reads TGTGCCAGTAGCGCCGGGACAGGGAATCAGCCCCAGCATTTT. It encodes CASSAGTGNQPQHF. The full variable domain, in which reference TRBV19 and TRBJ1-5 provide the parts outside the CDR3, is DGGITQSPKYLFRKEGQNVTLSCEQNLNHDAMYWYRQDPGQGLRLIYYSQIVNDFQKGDIAEGYSVSREKKESFPLTVTSAQKNPTAFYLCASSAGTGNQPQHFGDGTRLSIL.

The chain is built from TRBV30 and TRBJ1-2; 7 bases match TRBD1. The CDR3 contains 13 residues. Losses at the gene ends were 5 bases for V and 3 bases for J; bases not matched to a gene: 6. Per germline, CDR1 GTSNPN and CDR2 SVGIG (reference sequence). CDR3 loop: CAWYRGTDYGYTF. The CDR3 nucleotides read TGTGCCTGGTACAGGGGCACCGACTATGGCTACACCTTC.

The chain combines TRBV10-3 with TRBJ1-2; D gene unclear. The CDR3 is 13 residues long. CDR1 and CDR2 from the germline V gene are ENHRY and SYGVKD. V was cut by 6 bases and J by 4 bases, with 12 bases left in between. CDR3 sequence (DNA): TGTGCCATCAGCGGGGAGGAGTTCTATGGCTACACCTTC. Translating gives CAISGEEFYGYTF.

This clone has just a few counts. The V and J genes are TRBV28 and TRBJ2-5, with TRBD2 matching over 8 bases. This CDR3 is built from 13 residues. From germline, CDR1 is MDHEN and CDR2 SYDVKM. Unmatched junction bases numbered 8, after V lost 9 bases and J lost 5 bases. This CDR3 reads CASCGGISETQYF. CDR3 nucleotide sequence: TGTGCCAGTTGCGGGGGGATTAGTGAGACCCAGTACTTC.

The CDR3 here is CASSPWQGFKEKLFF. The CDR3 DNA sequence: TGTGCCAGCAGCCCCTGGCAGGGCTTTAAGGAAAAACTGTTTTTT. The chain uses TRBV28 and TRBJ1-4, with a weak D call TRBD1 (5 bases). V was clipped by 6 bases and J by 8 bases, with 19 bases between them. Per germline, CDR1 MDHEN and CDR2 SYDVKM. The CDR3 covers 15 residues.

CDR3 DNA sequence: TGTGCCAGCAGCACGGGTGCAGCTAACTATGGCTACACCTTC. Its protein product is CASSTGAANYGYTF. This chain joins TRBV28 and TRBJ1-2; D gene uncertain. The CDR3 has 14 residues. The germline V gene has CDR1 MDHEN and CDR2 SYDVKM. Trimming stripped 6 bases from V and 0 bases from J, with 11 bases between.

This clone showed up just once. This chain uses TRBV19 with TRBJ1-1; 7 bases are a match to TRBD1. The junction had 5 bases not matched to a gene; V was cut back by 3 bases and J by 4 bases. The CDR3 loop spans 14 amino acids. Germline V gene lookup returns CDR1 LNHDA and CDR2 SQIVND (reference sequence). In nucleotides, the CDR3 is TGTGCCAGTAGTATTCAGGGGGTACCCACTGAAGCTTTCTTT. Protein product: CASSIQGVPTEAFF. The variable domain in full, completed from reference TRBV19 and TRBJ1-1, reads DGGITQSPKYLFRKEGQNVTLSCEQNLNHDAMYWYRQDPGQGLRLIYYSQIVNDFQKGDIAEGYSVSREKKESFPLTVTSAQKNPTAFYLCASSIQGVPTEAFFGQGTRLTVV.

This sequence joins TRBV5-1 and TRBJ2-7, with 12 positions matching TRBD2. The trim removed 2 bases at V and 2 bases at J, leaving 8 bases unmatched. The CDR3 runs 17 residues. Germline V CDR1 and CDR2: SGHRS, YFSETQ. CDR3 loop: CASSLRGLAGRTYEQYF. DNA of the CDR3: TGCGCCAGCAGCTTACGAGGACTAGCGGGACGAACCTACGAGCAGTACTTC.

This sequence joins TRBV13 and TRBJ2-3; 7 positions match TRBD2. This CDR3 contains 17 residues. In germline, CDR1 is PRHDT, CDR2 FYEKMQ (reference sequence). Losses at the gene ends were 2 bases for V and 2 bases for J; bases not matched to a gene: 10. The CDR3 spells CASSLSGASGLTDTQYF. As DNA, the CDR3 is TGTGCCAGCAGCTTATCTGGGGCTAGCGGACTCACAGATACGCAGTATTTT.

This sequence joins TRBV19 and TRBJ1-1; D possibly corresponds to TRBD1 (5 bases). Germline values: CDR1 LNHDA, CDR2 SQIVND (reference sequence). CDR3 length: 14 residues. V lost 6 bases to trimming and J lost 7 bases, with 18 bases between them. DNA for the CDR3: TGTGCCAGTAGCGCTCGACTCTTCGGGGGTGAAGCTTTCTTT. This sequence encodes CASSARLFGGEAFF.

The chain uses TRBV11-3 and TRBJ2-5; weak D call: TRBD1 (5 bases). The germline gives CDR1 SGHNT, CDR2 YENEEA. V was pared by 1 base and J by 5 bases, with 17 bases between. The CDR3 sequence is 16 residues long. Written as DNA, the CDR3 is TGTGCCAGCAGCTTAGTTTCTCCCAGGGCGAGGGAGACCCAGTACTTC. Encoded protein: CASSLVSPRARETQYF.

The DNA for the CDR3 is TGTGCCAGCAGCTTTACAGGGGGCGCAGATACGCAGTATTTT. The encoded protein is CASSFTGGADTQYF. The chain joins TRBV7-2 to TRBJ2-3; 9 bases are shared with TRBD1. With 3 bases clipped from V and 4 bases from J, the junction kept 2 bases outside the gene matches. The CDR3 has 14 amino acids. The V gene's germline CDR1 is SGHTA and CDR2 FQGNSA.